The rows below give T cell receptor beta chains drawn from one sample of a study of CD8+ T cells in alopecia areata. The assay was immunoSEQ multiplex PCR, and TCRdb's table has in-frame clones only and misses some. This sample has about 64,000 clones, with just over 45% found just once. The sample here was CD8+ T cells sorted from blood, taken at roughly week 36, from a patient treated with tofacitinib. Source of these receptors: a human donor with alopecia areata. Each CDR3 is given with its conserved first and last residue. A D gene is named only where the DNA matches it firmly. Clone size appears in some rows only: once, few, many, or a class for an expanded clone.

D gene: -; clone size: -; J gene: TRBJ2-1; V gene: TRBV29-1; CDR3 DNA: TGCAGCGTTGAAACGGGAACCCTAAGCCCCTACAATGAGCAGTTCTTC; CDR3 protein: CSVETGTLSPYNEQFF
D gene: TRBD2; clone size: -; J gene: TRBJ2-5; V gene: TRBV13; CDR3 DNA: TGTGCCAGCAGCTTATGGGGGAGGGTTCAAGAGACCCAGTACTTC; CDR3 protein: CASSLWGRVQETQYF
D gene: -; clone size: -; J gene: TRBJ2-2; V gene: TRBV11-2; CDR3 DNA: TGTGCCAGCAGCTTATTACGGCTATCCACCGGGGAGCTGTTTTTT; CDR3 protein: CASSLLRLSTGELFF
D gene: TRBD1; clone size: -; J gene: TRBJ2-7; V gene: TRBV11-2; CDR3 DNA: TGTGCCAGCAGCTCGGACAGGGCGAACGAGCAGTACTTC; CDR3 protein: CASSSDRANEQYF
D gene: TRBD1; clone size: -; J gene: TRBJ2-2; V gene: TRBV29-1; CDR3 DNA: TGCAGCGTTGAAGATCGTGGCCGCAGGGGGTTCACCGGGGAGCTGTTTTTT; CDR3 protein: CSVEDRGRRGFTGELFF
D gene: TRBD1; clone size: -; J gene: TRBJ2-7; V gene: TRBV7-9; CDR3 DNA: TGTGCCGGGAAGGGGGCTGGCGAGCAGTACTTC; CDR3 protein: CAGKGAGEQYF
D gene: -; clone size: few; J gene: TRBJ2-7; V gene: TRBV27; CDR3 DNA: TGTGCCAGCAGGTACTACGAGCAGTACTTC; CDR3 protein: CASRYYEQYF
D gene: TRBD1; clone size: few; J gene: TRBJ2-7; V gene: TRBV7-6; CDR3 DNA: TGTGCCAGCAGCCTCGGGACAGGCTACGAGCAGTACTTC; CDR3 protein: CASSLGTGYEQYF
D gene: -; clone size: few; J gene: TRBJ2-2; V gene: TRBV9; CDR3 DNA: TGTGCCAGCAGCGAACGCCCCAGGAACCCGAACACCGGGGAGCTGTTTTTT; CDR3 protein: CASSERPRNPNTGELFF
D gene: -; clone size: -; J gene: TRBJ2-7; V gene: TRBV19; CDR3 DNA: TGTGCCAGTAGTATGGTCCCGGGTTCCAACGAGCAGTACTTC; CDR3 protein: CASSMVPGSNEQYF
D gene: -; clone size: few; J gene: TRBJ1-2; V gene: TRBV4-3; CDR3 DNA: TGCGCCAGCAGCCAAGGGCCGGGAGACAACTATGGCTACACCTTC; CDR3 protein: CASSQGPGDNYGYTF
D gene: -; clone size: few; J gene: TRBJ2-2; V gene: TRBV7-2; CDR3 DNA: TGTGCCAGCAGCCGAGGGGTCGGGGAGCTGTTTTTT; CDR3 protein: CASSRGVGELFF
D gene: TRBD1; clone size: -; J gene: TRBJ1-2; V gene: TRBV4-1; CDR3 DNA: TGCGCCAGCAGCCAAGGAGGACAGGCCTACTATGGCTACACCTTC; CDR3 protein: CASSQGGQAYYGYTF
D gene: TRBD2; clone size: -; J gene: TRBJ2-1; V gene: TRBV18; CDR3 DNA: TGTGCCAGCTCGGGACTAGCGGGCTTCAATGAGCAGTTCTTC; CDR3 protein: CASSGLAGFNEQFF
D gene: -; clone size: few; J gene: TRBJ2-2; V gene: TRBV29-1; CDR3 DNA: TGCAGCGTTGAAATGCCAGGGCAAGCCGGGGAGCTGTTTTTT; CDR3 protein: CSVEMPGQAGELFF
D gene: -; clone size: -; J gene: TRBJ2-5; V gene: TRBV7-9; CDR3 DNA: TGTGCCAGCAGCGAGGGGGGACTCCAAGAGACCCAGTACTTC; CDR3 protein: CASSEGGLQETQYF
D gene: -; clone size: -; J gene: TRBJ2-1; V gene: TRBV5-1; CDR3 DNA: TGCGCCAGCCGTGCCCCCGGGTTTGAGGGGAATGAGCAGTTCTTC; CDR3 protein: CASRAPGFEGNEQFF
D gene: -; clone size: -; J gene: TRBJ2-7; V gene: TRBV7-9; CDR3 DNA: TGTGCCAGCCGTGGGGCCTTAGCACCAGAGCAGTACTTC; CDR3 protein: CASRGALAPEQYF
D gene: -; clone size: -; J gene: TRBJ1-2; V gene: TRBV6-5; CDR3 DNA: TGTGCTCGGAGCACAGGGAACTATGGCTACACCTTC; CDR3 protein: CARSTGNYGYTF
D gene: -; clone size: few; J gene: TRBJ1-2; V gene: TRBV6-5; CDR3 DNA: TGTGCCAGCAGTTACGGGGAGGGCTATGGCTACACCTTC; CDR3 protein: CASSYGEGYGYTF
D gene: -; clone size: -; J gene: TRBJ1-1; V gene: TRBV19; CDR3 DNA: TGTGCCTCCTCCTTCCGTCCCACTGAAGCTTTCTTT; CDR3 protein: CASSFRPTEAFF
D gene: TRBD1; clone size: few; J gene: TRBJ2-5; V gene: TRBV7-2; CDR3 DNA: TGTGCCAGCAGCCAAGGGGACAGTGAAGAGACCCAGTACTTC; CDR3 protein: CASSQGDSEETQYF
D gene: TRBD1; clone size: -; J gene: TRBJ2-5; V gene: TRBV7-9; CDR3 DNA: TGTGCCAGCAGCCCCCTTGCCCGCGGGACAGGAGGACCCAAAGAGACCCAGTACTTC; CDR3 protein: CASSPLARGTGGPKETQYF
D gene: -; clone size: few; J gene: TRBJ2-7; V gene: TRBV7-9; CDR3 DNA: TGTGCCAGCAGCTTAGTAGGGGAGCGCTCCTACGAGCAGTACTTC; CDR3 protein: CASSLVGERSYEQYF
D gene: TRBD1; clone size: -; J gene: TRBJ1-2; V gene: TRBV29-1; CDR3 DNA: TGCAGCGTTGTTCTACAGGGGCGAAACTATGGCTACACCTTC; CDR3 protein: CSVVLQGRNYGYTF
D gene: -; clone size: -; J gene: TRBJ1-1; V gene: TRBV29-1; CDR3 DNA: TGCAGCGTTCCGGGGTACGGGAGGGCTTTCTTT; CDR3 protein: CSVPGYGRAFF
D gene: -; clone size: -; J gene: TRBJ2-3; V gene: TRBV7-8; CDR3 DNA: TGTGCCAGCAGCTTCCTGACCGCTAGCACAGATACGCAGTATTTT; CDR3 protein: CASSFLTASTDTQYF
D gene: -; clone size: -; J gene: TRBJ2-5; V gene: TRBV15; CDR3 DNA: TGTGCCACCAGCAGAGAGGGGATATTCCAAGAGACCCAGTACTTC; CDR3 protein: CATSREGIFQETQYF
D gene: -; clone size: -; J gene: TRBJ2-7; V gene: TRBV9; CDR3 DNA: TGTGCCAGCAGCGTAGGACCCCCGGGCTACGAGCAGTACTTC; CDR3 protein: CASSVGPPGYEQYF
D gene: -; clone size: -; J gene: TRBJ2-3; V gene: TRBV7-9; CDR3 DNA: TGTGCCAGCAGCCCCCTCGCCGGGCGCACTAGCACAGATACGCAGTATTTT; CDR3 protein: CASSPLAGRTSTDTQYF
D gene: -; clone size: -; J gene: TRBJ2-1; V gene: TRBV30; CDR3 DNA: TGTGCCTACCGGGACTTCCATCTCAATGAGCAGTTCTTC; CDR3 protein: CAYRDFHLNEQFF
D gene: -; clone size: -; J gene: TRBJ2-7; V gene: TRBV5-1; CDR3 DNA: TGCGCCAGCAGCTTGGGACGGGCCCCCGTGAACGAGCAGTACTTC; CDR3 protein: CASSLGRAPVNEQYF
D gene: -; clone size: many; J gene: TRBJ1-5; V gene: TRBV7-9; CDR3 DNA: TGTGCCAGCAGCTTCTCCACCGAACAGCCCCAGCATTTT; CDR3 protein: CASSFSTEQPQHF
D gene: -; clone size: -; J gene: TRBJ2-2; V gene: TRBV18; CDR3 DNA: TGTGCCAGCAGAGGAACCGGGGAGCTGTTTTTT; CDR3 protein: CASRGTGELFF
D gene: -; clone size: -; J gene: TRBJ2-3; V gene: TRBV4-3; CDR3 DNA: TGCGCCAGCAGCCCTATACGGACGGTTACAGATACGCAGTATTTT; CDR3 protein: CASSPIRTVTDTQYF
D gene: -; clone size: -; J gene: TRBJ2-7; V gene: TRBV27; CDR3 DNA: TGTGCCAGCAGTCCACGGGAAGGGTTATACGAGCAGTACTTC; CDR3 protein: CASSPREGLYEQYF
D gene: TRBD2; clone size: few; J gene: TRBJ2-5; V gene: TRBV4-1; CDR3 DNA: TGCGCCAGCAGCCTAGGACTAGTACAAGAGACCCAGTACTTC; CDR3 protein: CASSLGLVQETQYF
D gene: -; clone size: -; J gene: TRBJ2-1; V gene: TRBV7-9; CDR3 DNA: TGTGCCAGCAGCCGAACAGGGGGACTAGCTGATGAGCAGTTCTTC; CDR3 protein: CASSRTGGLADEQFF
D gene: -; clone size: -; J gene: TRBJ1-1; V gene: TRBV9; CDR3 DNA: TGTGCCAGCAGCGGCGCGTTACCTGAAGCTTTCTTT; CDR3 protein: CASSGALPEAFF
D gene: -; clone size: few; J gene: TRBJ2-1; V gene: TRBV29-1; CDR3 DNA: TGCAGCGTTGAAAGGGAGGATTACCGCGAGGGAAATGAGCAGTTCTTC; CDR3 protein: CSVEREDYREGNEQFF
D gene: -; clone size: few; J gene: TRBJ1-5; V gene: TRBV27; CDR3 DNA: TGTGCCAGCAGTTTAGTGGGTGGGGTGGGCAATCAGCCCCAGCATTTT; CDR3 protein: CASSLVGGVGNQPQHF
D gene: -; clone size: few; J gene: TRBJ2-3; V gene: TRBV12-5; CDR3 DNA: TGTGCTAGTGGTTTGGAAGGAGGGTACGGCACAGATACGCAGTATTTT; CDR3 protein: CASGLEGGYGTDTQYF
D gene: TRBD2; clone size: -; J gene: TRBJ2-7; V gene: TRBV28; CDR3 DNA: TGTGCCAGCAGGCGGACTAGCGGGATCCACGAGCAGTACTTC; CDR3 protein: CASRRTSGIHEQYF